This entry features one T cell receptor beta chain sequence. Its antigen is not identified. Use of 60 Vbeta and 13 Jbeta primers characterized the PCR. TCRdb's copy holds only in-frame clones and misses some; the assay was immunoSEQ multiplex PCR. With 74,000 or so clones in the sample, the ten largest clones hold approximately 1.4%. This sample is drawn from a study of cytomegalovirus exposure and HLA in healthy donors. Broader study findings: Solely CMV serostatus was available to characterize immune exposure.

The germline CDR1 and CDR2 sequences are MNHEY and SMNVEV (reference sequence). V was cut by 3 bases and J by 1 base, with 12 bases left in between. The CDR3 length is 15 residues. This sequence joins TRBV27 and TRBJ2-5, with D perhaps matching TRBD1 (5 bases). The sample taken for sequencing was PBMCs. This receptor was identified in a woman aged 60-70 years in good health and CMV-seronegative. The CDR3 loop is CASSFSWGSQETQYF. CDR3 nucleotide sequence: TGTGCCAGCAGTTTTTCGTGGGGCTCCCAAGAGACCCAGTACTTC.